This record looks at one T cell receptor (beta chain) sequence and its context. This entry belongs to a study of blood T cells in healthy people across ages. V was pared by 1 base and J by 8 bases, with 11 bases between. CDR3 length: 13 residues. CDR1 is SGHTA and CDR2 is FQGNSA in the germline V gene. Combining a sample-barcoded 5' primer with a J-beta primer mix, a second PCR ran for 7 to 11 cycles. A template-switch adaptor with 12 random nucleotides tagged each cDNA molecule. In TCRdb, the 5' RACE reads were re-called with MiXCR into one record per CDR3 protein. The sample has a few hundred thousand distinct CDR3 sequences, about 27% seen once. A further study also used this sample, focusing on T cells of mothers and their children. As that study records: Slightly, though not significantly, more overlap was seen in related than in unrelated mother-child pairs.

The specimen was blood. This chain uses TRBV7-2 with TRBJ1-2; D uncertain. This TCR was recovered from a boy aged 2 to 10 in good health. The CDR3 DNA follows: TGTGCCAGCAGCTTAGAAACGACCTGGGGCTACACCTTC. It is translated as CASSLETTWGYTF. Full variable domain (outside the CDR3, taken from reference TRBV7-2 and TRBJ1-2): GAGVSQSPSNKVTEKGKDVELRCDPISGHTALYWYRQSLGQGLEFLIYFQGNSAPDKSGLPSDRFSAERTGGSVSTLTIQRTQQEDSAVYLCASSLETTWGYTFGSGTRLTVV.